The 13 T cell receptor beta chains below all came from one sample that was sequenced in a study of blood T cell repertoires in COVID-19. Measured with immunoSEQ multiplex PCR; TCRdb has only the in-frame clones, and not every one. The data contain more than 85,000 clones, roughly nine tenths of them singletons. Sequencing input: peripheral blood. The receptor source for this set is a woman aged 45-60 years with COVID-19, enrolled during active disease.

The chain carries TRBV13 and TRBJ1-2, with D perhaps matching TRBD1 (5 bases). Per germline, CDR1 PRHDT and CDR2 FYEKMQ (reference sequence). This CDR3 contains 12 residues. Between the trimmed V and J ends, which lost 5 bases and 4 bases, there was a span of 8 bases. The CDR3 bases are TGTGCCAGCAGCAAAGACAGCTATGGCTACACCTTC. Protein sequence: CASSKDSYGYTF.

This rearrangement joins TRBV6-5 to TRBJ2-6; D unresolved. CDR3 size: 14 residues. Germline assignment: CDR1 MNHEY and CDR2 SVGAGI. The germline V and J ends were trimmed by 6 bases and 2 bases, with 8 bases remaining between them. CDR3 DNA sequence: TGTGCCAGCAGCCCCAGGACTGGGGCCAACGTCCTGACTTTC. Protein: CASSPRTGANVLTF.

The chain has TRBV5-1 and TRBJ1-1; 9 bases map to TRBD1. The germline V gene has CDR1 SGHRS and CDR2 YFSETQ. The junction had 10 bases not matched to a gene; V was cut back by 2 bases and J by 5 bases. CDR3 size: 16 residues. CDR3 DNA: TGCGCCAGCAGCTTTCGACAGGGGGGATATGGAACTGAAGCTTTCTTT. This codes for CASSFRQGGYGTEAFF.

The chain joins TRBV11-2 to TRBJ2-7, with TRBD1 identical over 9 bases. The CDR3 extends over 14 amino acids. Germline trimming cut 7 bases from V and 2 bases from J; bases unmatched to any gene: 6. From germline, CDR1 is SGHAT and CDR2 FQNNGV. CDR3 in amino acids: CASTQGASPYEQYF. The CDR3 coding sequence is TGTGCCAGCACACAGGGGGCTTCCCCCTACGAGCAGTACTTC.

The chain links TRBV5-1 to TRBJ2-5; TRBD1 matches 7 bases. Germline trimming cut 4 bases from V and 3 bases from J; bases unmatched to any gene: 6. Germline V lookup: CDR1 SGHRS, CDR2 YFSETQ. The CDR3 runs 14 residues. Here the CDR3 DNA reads TGCGCCAGCAGCCTGGGACAGCCCGAAGAGACCCAGTACTTC. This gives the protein CASSLGQPEETQYF.

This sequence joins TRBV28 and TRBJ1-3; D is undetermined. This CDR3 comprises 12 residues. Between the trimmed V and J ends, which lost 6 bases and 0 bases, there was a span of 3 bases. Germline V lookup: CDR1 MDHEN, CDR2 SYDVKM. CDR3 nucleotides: TGTGCCAGCAGCAACTCTGGAAACACCATATATTTT. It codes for CASSNSGNTIYF.

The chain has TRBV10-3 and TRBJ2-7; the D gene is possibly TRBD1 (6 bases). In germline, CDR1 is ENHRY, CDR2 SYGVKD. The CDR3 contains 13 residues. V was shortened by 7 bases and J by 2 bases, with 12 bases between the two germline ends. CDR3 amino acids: CAITPGQAYEQYF. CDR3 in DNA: TGTGCCATCACCCCGGGACAAGCCTACGAGCAGTACTTC.

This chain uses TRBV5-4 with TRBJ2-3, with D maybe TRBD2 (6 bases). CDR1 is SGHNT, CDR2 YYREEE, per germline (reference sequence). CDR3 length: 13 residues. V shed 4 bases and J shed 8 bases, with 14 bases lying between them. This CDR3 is CASSIRLVGTQYF. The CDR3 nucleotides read TGTGCCAGCAGCATCCGACTAGTCGGTACGCAGTATTTT.

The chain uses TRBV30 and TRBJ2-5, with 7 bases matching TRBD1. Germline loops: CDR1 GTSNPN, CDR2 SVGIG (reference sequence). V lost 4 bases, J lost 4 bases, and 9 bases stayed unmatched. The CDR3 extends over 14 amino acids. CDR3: CAWILRGPVETQYF. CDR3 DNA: TGTGCCTGGATTTTGAGGGGGCCGGTAGAGACCCAGTACTTC.

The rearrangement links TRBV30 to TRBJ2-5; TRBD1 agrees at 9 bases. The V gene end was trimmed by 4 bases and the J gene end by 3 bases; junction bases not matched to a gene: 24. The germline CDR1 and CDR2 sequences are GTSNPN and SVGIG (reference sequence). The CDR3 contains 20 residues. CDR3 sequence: CAWNSPPSSPGTGCEETQYF. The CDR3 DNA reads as TGTGCCTGGAATTCCCCTCCTTCATCACCCGGGACAGGGTGTGAAGAGACCCAGTACTTC.

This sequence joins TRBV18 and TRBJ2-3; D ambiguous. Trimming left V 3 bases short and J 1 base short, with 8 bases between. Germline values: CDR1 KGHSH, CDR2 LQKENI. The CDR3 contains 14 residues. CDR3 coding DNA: TGTGCCAGCTCACCCAGTGGTCGCACAGATACGCAGTATTTT. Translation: CASSPSGRTDTQYF.

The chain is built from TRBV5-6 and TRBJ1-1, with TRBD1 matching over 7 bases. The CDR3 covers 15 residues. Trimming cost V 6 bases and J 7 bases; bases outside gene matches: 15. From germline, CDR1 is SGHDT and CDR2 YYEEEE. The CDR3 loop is CASIGQAGTLSEAFF. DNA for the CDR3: TGTGCCAGCATAGGACAGGCCGGGACGTTGAGTGAAGCTTTCTTT. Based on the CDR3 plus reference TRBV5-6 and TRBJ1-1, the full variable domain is DAGVTQSPTHLIKTRGQQVTLRCSPKSGHDTVSWYQQALGQGPQFIFQYYEEEERQRGNFPDRFSGHQFPNYSSELNVNALLLGDSALYLCASIGQAGTLSEAFFGQGTRLTVV.

In DNA, the CDR3 is TGTGCCAGCATACCCCGCGGAGGGGCCTTCTACGAGCAGTACTTC. Translation gives CASIPRGGAFYEQYF. J is TRBJ2-7 and V is TRBV6-5, with D possibly TRBD2 on 6 matching bases. CDR1 and CDR2 (germline): MNHEY, SVGAGI. The CDR3 is 15 amino acids. Trimming cost V 7 bases and J 3 bases, with 19 bases left between them.